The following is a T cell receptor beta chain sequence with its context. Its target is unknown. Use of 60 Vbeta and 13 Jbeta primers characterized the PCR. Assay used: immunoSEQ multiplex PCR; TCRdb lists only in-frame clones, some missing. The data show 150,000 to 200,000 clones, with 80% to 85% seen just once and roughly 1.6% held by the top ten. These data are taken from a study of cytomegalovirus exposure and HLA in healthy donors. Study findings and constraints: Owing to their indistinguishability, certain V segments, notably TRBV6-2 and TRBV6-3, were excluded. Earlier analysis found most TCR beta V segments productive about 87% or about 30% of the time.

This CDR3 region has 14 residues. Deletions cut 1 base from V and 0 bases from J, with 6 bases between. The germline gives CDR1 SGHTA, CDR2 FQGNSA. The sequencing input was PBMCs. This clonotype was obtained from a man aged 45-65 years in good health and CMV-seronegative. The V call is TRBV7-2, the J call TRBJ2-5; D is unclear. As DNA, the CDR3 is TGTGCCAGCAGCTTAGGCAGGAACCAAGAGACCCAGTACTTC. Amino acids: CASSLGRNQETQYF.